This T cell receptor (beta chain) is from a study of blood T cells in healthy people across ages. This clonotype appeared a few times. A J-beta primer mix and a sample-barcoded 5' primer were used in a second PCR of about 7 to 12 cycles. From the 5' RACE reads, TCRdb called clonotypes with MiXCR, one entry per CDR3 protein. The sample records roughly 2 million distinct CDR3 sequences, 40% to 55% being singletons. With V trimmed by 6 bases and J by 1 base, 6 bases remained unmatched. The CDR3 loop spans 16 amino acids. Per germline, CDR1 ENHRY and CDR2 SYGVKD. The rearrangement links TRBV10-3 to TRBJ2-1; 10 bases line up with TRBD1. This clonotype originated in a woman between 35 and 50 years old in good health. The sequencing input was blood. The chain's CDR3 is CAIRPDRGPSYNEQFF. CDR3 in DNA: TGTGCCATCAGGCCAGACAGGGGGCCATCCTACAATGAGCAGTTCTTC.